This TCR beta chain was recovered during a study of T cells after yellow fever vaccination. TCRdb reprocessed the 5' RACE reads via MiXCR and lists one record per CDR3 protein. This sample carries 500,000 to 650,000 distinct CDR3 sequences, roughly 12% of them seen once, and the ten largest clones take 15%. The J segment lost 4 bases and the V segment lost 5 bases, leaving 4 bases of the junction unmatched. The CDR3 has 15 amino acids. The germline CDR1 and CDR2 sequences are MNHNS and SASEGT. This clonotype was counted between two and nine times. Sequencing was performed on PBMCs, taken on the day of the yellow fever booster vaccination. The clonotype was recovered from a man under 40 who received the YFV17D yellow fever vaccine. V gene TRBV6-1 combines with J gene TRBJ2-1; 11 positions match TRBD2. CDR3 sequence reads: CASSPSGRLYNEQFF. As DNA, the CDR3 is TGTGCCAGCAGTCCTAGCGGGAGGCTTTACAATGAGCAGTTCTTC.